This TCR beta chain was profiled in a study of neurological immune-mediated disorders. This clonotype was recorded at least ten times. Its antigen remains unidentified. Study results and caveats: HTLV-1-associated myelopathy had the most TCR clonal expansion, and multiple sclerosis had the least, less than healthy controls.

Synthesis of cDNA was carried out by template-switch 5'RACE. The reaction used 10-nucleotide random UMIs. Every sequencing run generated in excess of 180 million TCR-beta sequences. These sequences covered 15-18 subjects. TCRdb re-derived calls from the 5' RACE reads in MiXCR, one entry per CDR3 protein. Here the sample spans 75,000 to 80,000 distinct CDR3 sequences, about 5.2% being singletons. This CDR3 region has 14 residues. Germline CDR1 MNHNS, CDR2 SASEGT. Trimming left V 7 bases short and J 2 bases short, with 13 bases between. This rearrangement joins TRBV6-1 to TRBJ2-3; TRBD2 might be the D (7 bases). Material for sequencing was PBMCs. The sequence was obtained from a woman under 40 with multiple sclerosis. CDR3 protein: CASTTRGHTDTQYF. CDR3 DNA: TGTGCCAGCACCACGCGGGGGCACACAGATACGCAGTATTTT.